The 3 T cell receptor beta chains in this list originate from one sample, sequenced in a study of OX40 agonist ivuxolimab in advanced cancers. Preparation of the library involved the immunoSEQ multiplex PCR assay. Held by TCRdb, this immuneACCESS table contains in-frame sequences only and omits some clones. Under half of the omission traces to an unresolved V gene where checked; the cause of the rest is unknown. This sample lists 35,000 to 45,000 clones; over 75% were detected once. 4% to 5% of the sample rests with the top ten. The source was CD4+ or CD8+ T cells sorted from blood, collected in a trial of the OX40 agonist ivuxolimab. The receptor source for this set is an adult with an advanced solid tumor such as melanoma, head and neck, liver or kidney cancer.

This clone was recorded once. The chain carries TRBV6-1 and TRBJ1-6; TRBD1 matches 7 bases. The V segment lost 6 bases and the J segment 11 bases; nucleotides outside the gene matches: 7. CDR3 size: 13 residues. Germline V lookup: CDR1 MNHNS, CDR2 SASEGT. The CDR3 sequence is CASSWDSATPLHF. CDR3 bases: TGTGCCAGCAGCTGGGACAGCGCTACACCCCTCCACTTT.

The CDR3 loop reads CASSPRGSEAFF. The DNA for the CDR3 is TGCGCCAGCAGCCCCAGGGGATCTGAAGCTTTCTTT. V is TRBV5-1 and J is TRBJ1-1, with a possible D match to TRBD1 (6 bases). This CDR3 region has 12 residues. Trimming stripped 4 bases from V and 6 bases from J, with 10 bases between. Germline V gene lookup returns CDR1 SGHRS and CDR2 YFSETQ.

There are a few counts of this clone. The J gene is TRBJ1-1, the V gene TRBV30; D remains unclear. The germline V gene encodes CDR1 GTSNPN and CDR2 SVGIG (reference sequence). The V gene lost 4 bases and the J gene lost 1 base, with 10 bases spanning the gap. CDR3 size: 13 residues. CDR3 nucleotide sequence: TGTGCCTGGACCCGACACCCGAACACTGAAGCTTTCTTT. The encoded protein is CAWTRHPNTEAFF.